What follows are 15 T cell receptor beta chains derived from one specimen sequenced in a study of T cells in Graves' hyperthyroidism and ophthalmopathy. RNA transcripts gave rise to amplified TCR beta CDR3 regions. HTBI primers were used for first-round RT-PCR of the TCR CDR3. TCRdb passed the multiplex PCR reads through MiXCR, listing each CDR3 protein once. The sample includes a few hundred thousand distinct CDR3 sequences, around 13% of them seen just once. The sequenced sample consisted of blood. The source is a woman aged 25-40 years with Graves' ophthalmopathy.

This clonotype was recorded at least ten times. The CDR3: CASRGRSNQPQHF. The DNA of the CDR3 is TGTGCCAGCAGGGGACGGAGTAATCAGCCCCAGCATTTT. The rearrangement links TRBV2 to TRBJ1-5; the D gene is possibly TRBD1 (5 bases). The CDR3 totals 13 residues. Germline assignment: CDR1 SNHLY and CDR2 FYNNEI. Trimming removed 6 bases at V and 4 bases at J, with 10 bases between. Full variable domain (missing parts from reference TRBV2 and TRBJ1-5): EPEVTQTPSHQVTQMGQEVILRCVPISNHLYFYWYRQILGQKVEFLVSFYNNEISEKSEIFDDQFSVERPDGSNFTLKIRSTKLEDSAMYFCASRGRSNQPQHFGDGTRLSIL.

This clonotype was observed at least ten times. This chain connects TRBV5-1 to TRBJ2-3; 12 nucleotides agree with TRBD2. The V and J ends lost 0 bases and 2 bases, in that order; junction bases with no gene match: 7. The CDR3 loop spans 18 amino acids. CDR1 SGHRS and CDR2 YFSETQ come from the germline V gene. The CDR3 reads CASSLETSGGLFTDTQYF. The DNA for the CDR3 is TGCGCCAGCAGCTTGGAGACTAGCGGGGGTTTGTTCACAGATACGCAGTATTTT.

The DNA for the CDR3 is TGTGCCAGCGGCGTGCCGGGGTCGAACACCGGGGAGCTGTTTTTT. Translation gives CASGVPGSNTGELFF. This rearrangement joins TRBV12-3 or TRBV12-4 to TRBJ2-2; tentatively, D is TRBD2 (5 bases). Trimming left V 8 bases short and J 0 bases short, with 13 bases between. The CDR3 extends over 15 amino acids.

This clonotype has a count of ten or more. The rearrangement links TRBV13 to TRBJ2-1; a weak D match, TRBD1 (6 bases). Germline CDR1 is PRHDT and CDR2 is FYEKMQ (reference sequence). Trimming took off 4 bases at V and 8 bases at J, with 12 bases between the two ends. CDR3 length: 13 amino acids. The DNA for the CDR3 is TGTGCCAGCAGCTCTACACAGGGCCATGAGCAGTTCTTC. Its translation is CASSSTQGHEQFF.

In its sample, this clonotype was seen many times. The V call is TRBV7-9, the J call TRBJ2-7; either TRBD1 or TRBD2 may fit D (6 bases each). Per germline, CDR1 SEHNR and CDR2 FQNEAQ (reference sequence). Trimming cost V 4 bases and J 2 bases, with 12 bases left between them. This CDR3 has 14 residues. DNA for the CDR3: TGTGCCAGCAGCTGGGGGGCGGGACCCTACGAGCAGTACTTC. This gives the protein CASSWGAGPYEQYF.

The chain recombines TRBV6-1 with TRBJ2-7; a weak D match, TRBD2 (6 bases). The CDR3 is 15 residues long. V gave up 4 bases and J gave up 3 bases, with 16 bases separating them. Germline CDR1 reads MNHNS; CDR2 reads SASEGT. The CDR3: CASSATGSGGYEQYF. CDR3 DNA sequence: TGTGCCAGCAGTGCTACAGGATCCGGGGGCTACGAGCAGTACTTC.

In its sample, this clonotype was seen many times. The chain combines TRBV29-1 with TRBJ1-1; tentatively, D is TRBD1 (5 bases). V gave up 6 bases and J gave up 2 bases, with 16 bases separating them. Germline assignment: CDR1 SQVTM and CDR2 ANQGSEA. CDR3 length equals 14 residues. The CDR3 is CSVAPGRPNTEAFF. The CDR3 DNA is TGCAGCGTCGCCCCGGGACGGCCTAACACTGAAGCTTTCTTT.

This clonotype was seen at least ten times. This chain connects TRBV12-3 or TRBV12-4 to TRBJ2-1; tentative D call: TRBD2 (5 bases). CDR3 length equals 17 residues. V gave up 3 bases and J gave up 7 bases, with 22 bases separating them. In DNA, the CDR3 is TGTGCCAGCAGTTTGGACCCCCTGCGGGCAGGCGGAAATGAGCAGTTCTTC. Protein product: CASSLDPLRAGGNEQFF.

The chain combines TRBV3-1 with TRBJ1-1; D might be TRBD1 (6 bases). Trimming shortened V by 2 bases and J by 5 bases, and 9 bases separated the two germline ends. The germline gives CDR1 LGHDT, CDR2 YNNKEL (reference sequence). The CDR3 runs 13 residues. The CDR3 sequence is CASSQRRGTEAFF. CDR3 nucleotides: TGTGCCAGCAGCCAAAGGAGGGGGACTGAAGCTTTCTTT.

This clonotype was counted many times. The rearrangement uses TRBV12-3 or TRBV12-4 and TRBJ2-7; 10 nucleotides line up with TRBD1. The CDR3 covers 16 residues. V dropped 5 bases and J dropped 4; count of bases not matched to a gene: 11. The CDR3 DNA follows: TGTGCCAGCAGTCACCCCCGGGGACAGGGGTCTTACGAGCAGTACTTC. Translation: CASSHPRGQGSYEQYF.

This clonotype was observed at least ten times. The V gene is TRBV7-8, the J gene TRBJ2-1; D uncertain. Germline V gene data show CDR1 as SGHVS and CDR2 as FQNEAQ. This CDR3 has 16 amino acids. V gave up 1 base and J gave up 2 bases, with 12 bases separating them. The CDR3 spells CASSLVTWSAYNEQFF. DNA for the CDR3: TGTGCCAGCAGCTTAGTCACCTGGTCAGCCTACAATGAGCAGTTCTTC.

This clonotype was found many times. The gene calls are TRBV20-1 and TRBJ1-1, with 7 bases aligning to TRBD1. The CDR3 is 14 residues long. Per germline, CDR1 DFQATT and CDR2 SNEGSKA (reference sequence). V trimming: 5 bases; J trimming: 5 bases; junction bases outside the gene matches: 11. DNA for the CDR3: TGCAGTGCTCGGGGTACTCACAGGGGAACTGAAGCTTTCTTT. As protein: CSARGTHRGTEAFF.

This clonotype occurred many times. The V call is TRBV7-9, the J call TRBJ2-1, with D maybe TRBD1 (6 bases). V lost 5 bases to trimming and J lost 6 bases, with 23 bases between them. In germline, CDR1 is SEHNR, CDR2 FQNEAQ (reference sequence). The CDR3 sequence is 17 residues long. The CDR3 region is CASSTPTDRFSPNEQFF. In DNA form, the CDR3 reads TGTGCCAGCAGCACCCCCACGGACAGATTTTCCCCCAATGAGCAGTTCTTC. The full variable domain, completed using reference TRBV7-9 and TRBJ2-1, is DTGVSQNPRHKITKRGQNVTFRCDPISEHNRLYWYRQTLGQGPEFLTYFQNEAQLEKSRLLSDRFSAERPKGSFSTLEIQRTEQGDSAMYLCASSTPTDRFSPNEQFFGPGTRLTVL.

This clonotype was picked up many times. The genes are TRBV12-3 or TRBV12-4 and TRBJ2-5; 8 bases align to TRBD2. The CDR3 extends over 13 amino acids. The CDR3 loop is CAIASGGQETQYF. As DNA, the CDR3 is TGTGCTATAGCGAGCGGGGGCCAAGAGACCCAGTACTTC.

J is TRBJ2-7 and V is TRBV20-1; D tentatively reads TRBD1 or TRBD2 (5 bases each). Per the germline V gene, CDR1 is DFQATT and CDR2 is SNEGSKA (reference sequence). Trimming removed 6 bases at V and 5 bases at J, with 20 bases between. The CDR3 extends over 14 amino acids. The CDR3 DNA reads TGCAGTGCGGCGTTGAGGGGCGACAACGACGAGCAGTACTTC. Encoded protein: CSAALRGDNDEQYF.